The rows below give T cell receptor beta chains drawn from one sample of a study of T cell responses to AZD1222 COVID-19 vaccine. Data came from immunoSEQ multiplex PCR; TCRdb stores just in-frame clones and leaves some out. The data show under 50,000 clones, over 75% seen once. Sequences were derived from peripheral blood, sampled 28 days after the second dose of the MenACWY control vaccine. All receptors come from an adult who received the MenACWY meningococcal vaccine as a control. Both conserved end residues are part of each CDR3. The D gene is left open where the match is weak. Only some rows state a clone size, as once, few, many or a class for expanded clones.

j_call | clone_size | v_call | d_call | cdr3_aa | cdr3_nt
TRBJ1-2 | NA | TRBV30 | TRBD1 | CAWAQQGLYGYTF | TGTGCCTGGGCCCAACAGGGGCTTTATGGCTACACCTTC
TRBJ2-1 | NA | TRBV30 | NA | CAWICRPPCGGAPGHTYNEQFF | TGTGCCTGGATTTGTCGTCCCCCTTGTGGTGGCGCTCCGGGACACACTTACAATGAGCAGTTCTTC
TRBJ2-2 | NA | TRBV7-9 | TRBD1 | CASSPPALGQGNTGELFF | TGTGCCAGCAGCCCCCCGGCTTTGGGACAGGGAAACACCGGGGAGCTGTTTTTT
TRBJ1-1 | NA | TRBV10-2 | NA | CASSDPLGGDTEAFF | TGCGCCAGCAGTGACCCCCTGGGGGGGGACACTGAAGCTTTCTTT
TRBJ2-5 | NA | TRBV3-1/TRBV3-2 | TRBD1 | CASSLGTGQETQYF | TGTGCCAGCAGCCTAGGGACAGGGCAAGAGACCCAGTACTTC
TRBJ1-2 | NA | TRBV7-2 | NA | CASSLGVGVRGYGYTF | TGTGCCAGCAGCTTAGGTGTGGGGGTCAGAGGCTATGGCTACACCTTC
TRBJ1-5 | NA | TRBV7-9 | NA | CASKLQPQHF | TGTGCCAGCAAACTTCAGCCCCAGCATTTT
TRBJ1-3 | NA | TRBV4-1 | TRBD1 | CASSLDRAAGNTIYF | TGCGCCAGCAGCCTGGACAGGGCGGCTGGAAACACCATATATTTT
TRBJ1-5 | NA | TRBV19 | NA | CASTRGDGQPQHF | TGTGCCAGTACCAGGGGCGACGGTCAGCCCCAGCATTTT
TRBJ2-2 | NA | TRBV3-1/TRBV3-2 | TRBD2 | CASSQPLAVMNTGELFF | TGTGCCAGCAGCCAACCACTAGCGGTCATGAACACCGGGGAGCTGTTTTTT
TRBJ1-1 | NA | TRBV6-1 | NA | CASSDYRVNTEAFF | TGTGCCAGCAGTGATTACAGGGTGAACACTGAAGCTTTCTTT
TRBJ2-1 | few | TRBV30 | TRBD1 | CAWTGTGNYNEQFF | TGTGCCTGGACCGGGACAGGGAACTACAATGAGCAGTTCTTC
TRBJ1-2 | NA | TRBV19 | NA | CASSIGGRSNYGYTF | TGTGCCAGTAGTATAGGCGGCAGATCTAACTATGGCTACACCTTC
TRBJ2-5 | NA | TRBV25-1 | NA | CASSGRGAGEQETQYF | TGTGCCAGCAGTGGAAGGGGGGCTGGGGAACAAGAGACCCAGTACTTC
TRBJ1-4 | NA | TRBV28 | NA | CASSLAFSAEKLFF | TGTGCCAGCAGTTTAGCCTTTTCAGCGGAAAAACTGTTTTTT
TRBJ2-1 | NA | TRBV5-4 | NA | CASSQGLGVDNEQFF | TGTGCCAGCAGCCAGGGGTTAGGTGTAGACAATGAGCAGTTCTTC
TRBJ1-6 | NA | TRBV30 | NA | CAWSGGRNSPLHF | TGTGCCTGGAGTGGAGGGCGCAATTCACCCCTCCACTTT